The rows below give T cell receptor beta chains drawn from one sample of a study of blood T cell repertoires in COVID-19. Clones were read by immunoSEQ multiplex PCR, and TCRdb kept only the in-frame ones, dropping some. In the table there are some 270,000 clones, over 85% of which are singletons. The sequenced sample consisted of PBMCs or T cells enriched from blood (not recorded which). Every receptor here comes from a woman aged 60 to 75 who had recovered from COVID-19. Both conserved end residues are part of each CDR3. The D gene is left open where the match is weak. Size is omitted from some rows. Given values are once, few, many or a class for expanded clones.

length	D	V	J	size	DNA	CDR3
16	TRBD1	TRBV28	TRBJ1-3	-	TGTGCCAGCAGCATCCGACAGGGATATTCTGGAAACACCATATATTTT	CASSIRQGYSGNTIYF
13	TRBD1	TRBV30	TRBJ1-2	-	TGTGCCTGGAGCGTGGGACAGCGCTATGGCTACACCTTC	CAWSVGQRYGYTF
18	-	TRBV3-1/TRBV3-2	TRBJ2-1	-	TGTGCCAGCAGCCAAGAAATGGGGGGCGGGAGTTCCTACAATGAGCAGTTCTTC	CASSQEMGGGSSYNEQFF
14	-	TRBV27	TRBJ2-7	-	TGTGCCAGCAGTCCATATTCTAGCAGCGGCACGCAGTACTTC	CASSPYSSSGTQYF
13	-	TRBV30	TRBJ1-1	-	TGTGCCTGGAGTGTGCGGTTGAACACTGAAGCTTTCTTT	CAWSVRLNTEAFF
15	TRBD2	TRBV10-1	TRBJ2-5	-	TGCGCCAGCAGCGTTGGACTAAGCGGGGTTGTGACCCAGTACTTC	CASSVGLSGVVTQYF
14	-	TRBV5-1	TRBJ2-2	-	TGCGCCAGCAGCTTTGCGGTTCAGACCGGGGAGCTGTTTTTT	CASSFAVQTGELFF
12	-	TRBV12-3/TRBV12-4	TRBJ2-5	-	TGTGCCAGCAGTTCCCTTTGGGCGACCCAGTACTTC	CASSSLWATQYF
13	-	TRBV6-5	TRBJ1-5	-	TGTGCCAGCAATCCCACGGGGATGGGGCCCCAGCATTTT	CASNPTGMGPQHF
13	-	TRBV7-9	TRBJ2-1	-	TGTGCCAGCAGCTTAGAATCGAGAAATGAGCAGTTCTTC	CASSLESRNEQFF
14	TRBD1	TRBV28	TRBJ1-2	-	TGTGCCAGCAGGATACGACAGGGATCCTATGGCTACACCTTC	CASRIRQGSYGYTF
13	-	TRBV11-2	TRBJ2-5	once	TGTGCCAGCAGCCCTCGGAGTCAAGAGACCCAGTACTTC	CASSPRSQETQYF
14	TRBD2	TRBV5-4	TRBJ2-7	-	TGTGCCAGCAGCCGGGAGGGGAGCGCGGGGGAGCAGTACTTC	CASSREGSAGEQYF
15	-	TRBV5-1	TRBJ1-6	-	TGCGCCAGCAGCTTAACCGAGTCCTATAATTCACCCCTCCACTTT	CASSLTESYNSPLHF
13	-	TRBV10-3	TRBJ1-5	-	TGTGCCATCAGTTCAGGGAGCAATCAGCCCCAGCATTTT	CAISSGSNQPQHF
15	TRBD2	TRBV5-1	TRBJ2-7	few	TGCGCCAGCAGCTCGGAAGGCGGGGGTCTCCCCGAGCAGTACTTC	CASSSEGGGLPEQYF
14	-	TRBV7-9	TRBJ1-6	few	TGTGCCAGCAGCTTGCTGGCGGGAAATTCACCCCTCCACTTT	CASSLLAGNSPLHF
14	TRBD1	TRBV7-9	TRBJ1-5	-	TGTGCCAGCAGCCAGAAGGGGGCAGGGCAGCCCCAGCATTTT	CASSQKGAGQPQHF
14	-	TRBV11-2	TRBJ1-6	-	TGTGCCAGCAGCTTAGATAACACTAATTCACCCCTCCACTTT	CASSLDNTNSPLHF
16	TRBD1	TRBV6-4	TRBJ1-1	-	TGTGCCAGCAGTCAACCGGGACAGGGGTTGACCACTGAAGCTTTCTTT	CASSQPGQGLTTEAFF
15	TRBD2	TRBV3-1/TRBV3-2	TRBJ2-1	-	TGTGCCAGCAGCCAAGATCCTAGCGGGCACAATGAGCAGTTCTTC	CASSQDPSGHNEQFF
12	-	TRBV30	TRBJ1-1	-	TGTGCCTGGAGTGGCTACAGGGAGGAAGCTTTCTTT	CAWSGYREEAFF
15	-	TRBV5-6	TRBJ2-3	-	TGTGCCAGCAGCCCCCTGGGCATTAGCACAGATACGCAGTATTTT	CASSPLGISTDTQYF
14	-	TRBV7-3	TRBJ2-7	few	TGTGCCAGCAGCTTAGGCGACTTTCACTACGAGCAGTACTTC	CASSLGDFHYEQYF
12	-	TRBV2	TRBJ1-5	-	TGTGCCAGCAGTGTGCGCGGTCAGCCCCAGCATTTT	CASSVRGQPQHF
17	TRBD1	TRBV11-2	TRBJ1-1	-	TGTGCCAGCAGCTTAGATCGGGGGGGACAGGGGAACACTGAAGCTTTCTTT	CASSLDRGGQGNTEAFF
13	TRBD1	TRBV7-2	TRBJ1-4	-	TGTGCCAGCAGCTTACGACAGGGCGAAAAACTGTTTTTT	CASSLRQGEKLFF
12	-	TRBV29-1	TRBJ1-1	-	TGCAGCGGGCGACAGATGAACACTGAAGCTTTCTTT	CSGRQMNTEAFF
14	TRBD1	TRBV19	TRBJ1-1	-	TGTGCCAGTAGTATATATGACAGGGGTAGTGAAGCTTTCTTT	CASSIYDRGSEAFF
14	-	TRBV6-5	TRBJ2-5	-	TGTGCCAGCAGTTACTCAGGGACTGGGGAGACCCAGTACTTC	CASSYSGTGETQYF
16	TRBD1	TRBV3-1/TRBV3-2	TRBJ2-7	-	TGTGCCAGCAGCCATCCAGGACAGGGAGACTCCTACGAGCAGTACTTC	CASSHPGQGDSYEQYF
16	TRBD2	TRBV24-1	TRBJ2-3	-	TGTGCCACCAGTGATTTTAGCGGGGGGGCCCCAGATACGCAGTATTTT	CATSDFSGGAPDTQYF
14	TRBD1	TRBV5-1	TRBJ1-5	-	TGCGCCAGCAGCTGGGGACAGGGGGATCAGCCCCAGCATTTT	CASSWGQGDQPQHF
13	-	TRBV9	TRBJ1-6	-	TGTGCCAGCAGCGTAGGGGCCGAATCACCCCTCCACTTT	CASSVGAESPLHF
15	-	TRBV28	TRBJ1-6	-	TGTGCCAGCAGTTTTGGGCAGCAACCTAATTCACCCCTCCACTTT	CASSFGQQPNSPLHF
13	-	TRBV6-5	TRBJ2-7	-	TGTGCCAGCACCGAACGGGTTACCGACGAGCAGTACTTC	CASTERVTDEQYF
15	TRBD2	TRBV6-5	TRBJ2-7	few	TGTGCCAGCAGGCCGGGACTAGCGAGCTCCTACGAGCAGTACTTC	CASRPGLASSYEQYF
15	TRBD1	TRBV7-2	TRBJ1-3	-	TGTGCCAGCAGCTTAAACGGACAGGTGGGAAACACCATATATTTT	CASSLNGQVGNTIYF
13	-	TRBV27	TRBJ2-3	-	TGTGCCAGCAGTTTCGTCCGCACAGATACGCAGTATTTT	CASSFVRTDTQYF
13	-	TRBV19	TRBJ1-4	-	TGTGCCAGTAAGGGGTACGCTAATGAAAAACTGTTTTTT	CASKGYANEKLFF
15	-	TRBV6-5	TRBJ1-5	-	TGTGCCAGCCGGGGGAGTAGGGAGGGGGGTCAGCCCCAGCATTTT	CASRGSREGGQPQHF
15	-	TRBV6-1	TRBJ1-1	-	TGTGCCAGCAGTGAAGCTTGGCCCTTGAACACTGAAGCTTTCTTT	CASSEAWPLNTEAFF
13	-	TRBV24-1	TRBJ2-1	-	TGTGCCACCAGTTTGCCAGGCTACAATGAGCAGTTCTTC	CATSLPGYNEQFF
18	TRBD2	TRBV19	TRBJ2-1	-	TGTGCCAGTAGAGGCGCGGGACTAGAGTTGACGGGCCCCTATGAGCAGTTCTTC	CASRGAGLELTGPYEQFF
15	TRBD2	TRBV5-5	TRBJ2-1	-	TGTGCCAGCAGCCCGGTGACTAGCGGGAACGATGAGCAGTTCTTC	CASSPVTSGNDEQFF
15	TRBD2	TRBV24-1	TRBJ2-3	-	TGTGCCACCAGTAAGACTAGCGGGAGCGCAGATACGCAGTATTTT	CATSKTSGSADTQYF
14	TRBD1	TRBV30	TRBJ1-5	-	TGTGCCTGGTCCCCGGGACAGGGAGCTCAGCCCCAGCATTTT	CAWSPGQGAQPQHF